The rows below give T cell receptor beta chains drawn from one sample of a study of identical twins. MiXCR, run by TCRdb on the 5' RACE reads, gives a single entry per CDR3 protein. Of approximately 220,000 distinct CDR3 sequences in the sample, 7.5% are singletons; the top ten hold more than 1.5%. The data were also submitted as part of a second study, on yellow fever vaccine responses in identical twins.

The sample was memory (CD45RO+) T cells sorted from blood. The source of these receptors is a woman younger than 30 in good health. The CDR3 runs from the conserved cysteine through the conserved F or W. The order of the fields is V gene, CDR3 protein.

v_gene: TRBV6-1; CDR3aa: CASSGLAGGSGEQYF
v_gene: TRBV7-8; CDR3aa: CASSTRTSGYTGELVF
v_gene: TRBV27; CDR3aa: CASGSWTGVYEQYF
v_gene: TRBV5-1; CDR3aa: CASSYDRSGYTF
v_gene: TRBV20-1; CDR3aa: CSARAVAGKSDTQYF
v_gene: TRBV7-2; CDR3aa: CASSPYRENYGYTF
v_gene: TRBV12-3/TRBV12-4; CDR3aa: CTSSLTSGRARRKDTQYF
v_gene: TRBV5-1; CDR3aa: CASREAGDSYGYTF
v_gene: TRBV10-2; CDR3aa: CASSKASGSYNEQFF
v_gene: TRBV6-2/TRBV6-3; CDR3aa: CASSKGTVEQFF
v_gene: TRBV29-1; CDR3aa: CSVATGLRSYEQYF
v_gene: TRBV20-1; CDR3aa: CSATSPASGEYRETQYF
v_gene: TRBV4-2; CDR3aa: CASSQETGTQNIQYF
v_gene: TRBV27; CDR3aa: CASSLKQGTTAKNIQYF
v_gene: TRBV7-9; CDR3aa: CASSPGWPKNTGELFF